The 5 T cell receptor beta chains given below trace back to one sample, sequenced in a study of blood T cells in healthy people across ages. Then a second PCR, running roughly 7 to 11 cycles, was carried out with a sample-barcoded 5' primer and a J-beta primer mix. From the 5' RACE reads, TCRdb called clonotypes with MiXCR, one entry per CDR3 protein. The table lists around 1,700,000 distinct CDR3 sequences, 28% of them singletons. Sequenced: blood. The receptors shown here come from a woman aged 25-40 years in good health.

Notes on this clonotype: A far larger clone is one nucleotide away, so this likely arose from a read error. This chain links TRBV6-5 with TRBJ2-7, with D perhaps TRBD1 (6 bases). Germline CDR1 and CDR2: MNHEY and SVGAGI. This CDR3 has 14 amino acids. In DNA, the CDR3 is TGTGCCCGCAGCCTCAGGGGCGGCCCCTACGAGCAGTACTTC. Protein product: CARSLRGGPYEQYF.

CDR3 sequence (DNA): TGCGCCAGCAGCCAAGTTAGCGGGGGCCGTGGGAATGAGCAGTTCTTC. Translation gives CASSQVSGGRGNEQFF. The chain joins TRBV4-1 to TRBJ2-1, with TRBD2 matching over 9 bases. With V trimmed by 1 base and J by 7 bases, 8 bases remained unmatched. Germline V gene lookup returns CDR1 MGHRA and CDR2 YSYEKL. The CDR3 is 16 amino acids.

The CDR3 nucleotides are TGTGCCAGTAGCCTGAAACGCACAGATACGCAGTATTTT. Translated: CASSLKRTDTQYF. The chain combines TRBV19 with TRBJ2-3; no clear D gene. The V and J ends lost 6 bases and 1 base respectively, with 8 bases between them. From germline, CDR1 is LNHDA and CDR2 SQIVND (reference sequence). The CDR3 is 13 residues long. The complete variable domain, with remaining parts taken from reference TRBV19 and TRBJ2-3, reads DGGITQSPKYLFRKEGQNVTLSCEQNLNHDAMYWYRQDPGQGLRLIYYSQIVNDFQKGDIAEGYSVSREKKESFPLTVTSAQKNPTAFYLCASSLKRTDTQYFGPGTRLTVL.

Of note for this clonotype: One junction end does not reproduce the germline sequence, and a read error may be involved. In nucleotides, the CDR3 is TGTGCCAGCAGTGGGACTAGCGGTCCAACCTACAATGAGCAGGTCTTC. Amino acids: CASSGTSGPTYNEQVF. This rearrangement joins TRBV6-5 to TRBJ2-7, with 11 nucleotides matching TRBD2. Germline values: CDR1 MNHEY, CDR2 SVGAGI. This CDR3 is 16 amino acids long.

The rearrangement joins TRBV6-5 to TRBJ2-5; possibly TRBD2 for D (5 bases). Per germline, CDR1 MNHEY and CDR2 SVGAGI. The CDR3 totals 15 residues. V lost 2 bases to trimming and J lost 5 bases, with 15 bases between them. CDR3 nucleotides: TGTGCCAGCAGTTACCCGACGGGGATCGGGGAGACCCAGTACTTC. This gives the protein CASSYPTGIGETQYF.